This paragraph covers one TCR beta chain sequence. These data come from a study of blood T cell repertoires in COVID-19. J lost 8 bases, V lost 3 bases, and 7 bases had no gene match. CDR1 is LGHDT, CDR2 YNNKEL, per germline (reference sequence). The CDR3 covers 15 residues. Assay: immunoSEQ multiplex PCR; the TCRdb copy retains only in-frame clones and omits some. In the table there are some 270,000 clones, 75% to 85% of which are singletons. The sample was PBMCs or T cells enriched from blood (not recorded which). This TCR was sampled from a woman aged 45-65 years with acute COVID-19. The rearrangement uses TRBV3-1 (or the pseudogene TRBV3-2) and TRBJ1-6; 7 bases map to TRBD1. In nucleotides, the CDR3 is TGTGCCAGCAGCCACCACGACAGGGAGGATTCACCCCTCCACTTT. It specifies CASSHHDREDSPLHF.